A single sample is the source of the 20 T cell receptor beta chains below, sequenced in a study of CD8+ T cells in alopecia areata. RNA was isolated and reverse transcribed to cDNA, the sequencing template. The assay was immunoSEQ multiplex PCR, and TCRdb's table has in-frame clones only and misses some. The sample carries under 110,000 clones, 55% to 70% recorded once. Treatment given: oral pan-JAK inhibitor, 5-10 mg twice daily. Sequenced here: CD8+ T cells sorted from blood, sampled at approximately week 56, from a patient treated with tofacitinib. The receptors stem from a human donor with alopecia areata.

This clone was seen only a few times. The J gene is TRBJ1-1, the V gene TRBV9, with D maybe TRBD1 (5 bases). V was trimmed by 4 bases and J by 4 bases, leaving 11 bases between them. This CDR3 has 13 residues. Germline CDR1 and CDR2: SGDLS and YYNGEE. CDR3 residues: CASSPRASTEAFF. The CDR3 bases are TGTGCCAGCAGCCCCAGGGCTAGCACTGAAGCTTTCTTT.

This clone has just one count. V and J are TRBV4-1 and TRBJ1-6; no reliable D call. Germline CDR1 MGHRA, CDR2 YSYEKL. This CDR3 comprises 13 residues. Trimming stripped 0 bases from V and 7 bases from J, with 4 bases between. The CDR3, as DNA: TGCGCCAGCAGCCAAGAGATGAATTCACCCCTCCACTTT. This sequence encodes CASSQEMNSPLHF.

This chain connects TRBV29-1 to TRBJ1-2; D not resolved. CDR3 length equals 11 residues. Germline V gene lookup returns CDR1 SQVTM and CDR2 ANQGSEA. Trimming removed 2 bases from V and 5 bases from J, with 6 bases in between. The CDR3 here is CSVEFGYGYTF. The CDR3 nucleotides are TGCAGCGTTGAATTTGGGTATGGCTACACCTTC.

This sequence joins TRBV20-1 and TRBJ1-1, with a tentative D call TRBD1 (5 bases). This CDR3 spans 10 amino acids. The V and J ends lost 7 bases and 6 bases respectively, with 9 bases between them. Germline V lookup: CDR1 DFQATT, CDR2 SNEGSKA (reference sequence). CDR3 bases: TGCAGTGTCAGGGTTTCTGAAGCTTTCTTT. Translation gives CSVRVSEAFF.

This chain joins TRBV30 and TRBJ2-1; D perhaps matches TRBD2 (6 bases). This CDR3 has 12 amino acids. Germline V gene sequence: CDR1 GTSNPN, CDR2 SVGIG (reference sequence). Trimming took 8 bases from V and 2 from J, leaving 10 bases between them. The CDR3 bases are TGTGCCGGGTCTAGCGCCTACAATGAGCAGTTCTTC. Protein product: CAGSSAYNEQFF.

The chain links TRBV30 to TRBJ2-3; 7 bases are shared with TRBD2. With V trimmed by 5 bases and J by 5 bases, 16 bases remained unmatched. CDR1 GTSNPN and CDR2 SVGIG come from the germline V gene (reference sequence). This CDR3 is 16 amino acids long. DNA of the CDR3: TGTGCCTGGGTCGGTGGGGCGGGGGTTGTGGTAGATACGCAGTATTTT. It is translated as CAWVGGAGVVVDTQYF.

The chain uses TRBV13 and TRBJ2-7; D may be TRBD1 (6 bases). The germline V and J ends were trimmed by 0 bases and 0 bases, with 12 bases remaining between them. The CDR3 is made up of 16 amino acids. Germline V gives CDR1 PRHDT, CDR2 FYEKMQ (reference sequence). This CDR3 is CASSLGSTGSSYEQYF. CDR3 coding DNA: TGTGCCAGCAGCTTAGGTTCCACAGGGAGCTCCTACGAGCAGTACTTC.

There are a few counts of this clone. This chain links TRBV11-2 with TRBJ2-7; TRBD1 is a possible D gene (6 bases). Trimming took off 5 bases at V and 3 bases at J, with 17 bases between the two ends. The CDR3 sequence is 15 residues long. Germline V gives CDR1 SGHAT, CDR2 FQNNGV. The CDR3 region has the DNA TGTGCCAGCAGCCTCTCCACAGGGTCCAGCTACGAGCAGTACTTC. Its translation: CASSLSTGSSYEQYF.

This chain uses TRBV28 with TRBJ2-5; no definite D call. Germline V gene data show CDR1 as MDHEN and CDR2 as SYDVKM. V lost 1 base to trimming and J lost 5 bases, with 11 bases between them. The CDR3 length is 14 residues. CDR3 protein: CASSLSEISETQYF. The CDR3, as DNA: TGTGCCAGCAGTTTATCGGAGATTTCGGAGACCCAGTACTTC.

The chain joins TRBV5-1 to TRBJ2-3; D is ambiguous. V dropped 0 bases and J dropped 2 bases, with 7 bases sitting between them. This CDR3 region has 14 residues. Germline assignment: CDR1 SGHRS and CDR2 YFSETQ. The CDR3 is CASSLVLYTDTQYF. The DNA of the CDR3 is TGCGCCAGCAGCTTGGTACTCTACACAGATACGCAGTATTTT.

The chain is built from TRBV7-8 and TRBJ2-7; 9 bases match TRBD2. CDR1 is SGHVS and CDR2 is FQNEAQ in the germline V gene. With V trimmed by 6 bases and J by 1 base, 7 bases remained unmatched. This CDR3 has 15 amino acids. The CDR3, as DNA: TGTGCCAGCAGTTCGTCTAGCGGGGCATCCTACGAGCAGTACTTC. Translated, it gives CASSSSSGASYEQYF. Complete variable domain (other parts from reference TRBV7-8 and TRBJ2-7): GAGVSQSPRYKVAKRGQDVALRCDPISGHVSLFWYQQALGQGPEFLTYFQNEAQLDKSGLPSDRFFAERPEGSVSTLKIQRTQQEDSAVYLCASSSSSGASYEQYFGPGTRLTVT.

The genes are TRBV4-1 and TRBJ1-1, with D uncertain. CDR3 size: 15 residues. Trimming shortened V by 1 base and J by 8 bases, and 17 bases separated the two germline ends. CDR1 is MGHRA and CDR2 is YSYEKL in the germline V gene. In nucleotides, the CDR3 is TGCGCCAGCAGCCAAGTCGATTATCCTAAGGTCGAAGCTTTCTTT. Its translation: CASSQVDYPKVEAFF.

The V gene is TRBV4-1, the J gene TRBJ1-5; a weak D match, TRBD1 (6 bases). The CDR3 is made up of 15 amino acids. Trimming took 6 bases from V and 4 from J, leaving 16 bases between them. Germline V gene sequence: CDR1 MGHRA, CDR2 YSYEKL. The CDR3 spells CASRPDGGLNQPQHF. CDR3 DNA sequence: TGCGCCAGCAGGCCCGACGGGGGCCTGAATCAGCCCCAGCATTTT.

The V call is TRBV5-1, the J call TRBJ2-7, with TRBD1 identical over 8 bases. V dropped 4 bases and J dropped 4; count of bases not matched to a gene: 13. The CDR3 length is 16 residues. Germline CDR1 reads SGHRS; CDR2 reads YFSETQ. The CDR3 spells CASSPGQGGGLYEQYF. CDR3 nucleotide sequence: TGCGCCAGCAGCCCCGGACAGGGCGGAGGACTATACGAGCAGTACTTC.

This clone was seen only a few times. The rearrangement uses TRBV13 and TRBJ2-1; D unresolved. Germline CDR1 and CDR2: PRHDT and FYEKMQ (reference sequence). The CDR3 spans 13 residues. V shed 5 bases and J shed 2 bases, with 7 bases lying between them. Here the CDR3 DNA reads TGTGCCAGCAGCCCGATCGCCTACAATGAGCAGTTCTTC. It codes for CASSPIAYNEQFF.

The V gene is TRBV29-1, the J gene TRBJ2-1; D may be TRBD1 or TRBD2 (5 bases each). Germline values: CDR1 SQVTM, CDR2 ANQGSEA. This CDR3 region has 12 residues. V gave up 6 bases and J gave up 9 bases, with 15 bases separating them. CDR3 region: CSVTASFGEQFF. The CDR3 DNA reads as TGCAGCGTGACAGCTAGCTTCGGTGAGCAGTTCTTC.

This clone was found a few times. This chain connects TRBV9 to TRBJ2-3; 7 nucleotides match TRBD2. The CDR3 runs 14 residues. V shed 3 bases, J shed 2 bases, and the junction held 3 bases outside the gene matches. Germline V gene sequence: CDR1 SGDLS, CDR2 YYNGEE. In nucleotides, the CDR3 is TGTGCCAGCAGCGAGGGACTAAACACAGATACGCAGTATTTT. The encoded protein is CASSEGLNTDTQYF. Looking up the rest from reference TRBV9 and TRBJ2-3 gives the full variable domain: DSGVTQTPKHLITATGQRVTLRCSPRSGDLSVYWYQQSLDQGLQFLIQYYNGEERAKGNILERFSAQQFPDLHSELNLSSLELGDSALYFCASSEGLNTDTQYFGPGTRLTVL.

The rearrangement uses TRBV4-2 and TRBJ1-5, with D maybe TRBD1 (6 bases). Germline assignment: CDR1 LGHNA and CDR2 YNFKEQ. This CDR3 region has 12 residues. Trimming left V 3 bases short and J 7 bases short, with 7 bases between. The CDR3 loop is CASSHRGQPQHF. Here the CDR3 DNA reads TGTGCCAGCAGCCACAGGGGCCAGCCCCAGCATTTT.

V and J are TRBV27 and TRBJ2-5; D remains ambiguous. The CDR3 length is 15 residues. The germline V and J ends were trimmed by 0 bases and 5 bases, with 13 bases remaining between them. Per germline, CDR1 MNHEY and CDR2 SMNVEV (reference sequence). CDR3 in amino acids: CASSLSHWSEETQYF. CDR3 bases: TGTGCCAGCAGTTTATCCCACTGGTCAGAGGAGACCCAGTACTTC.

This chain uses TRBV29-1 with TRBJ2-5; D ambiguous. In germline, CDR1 is SQVTM, CDR2 ANQGSEA. V gave up 7 bases and J gave up 5 bases, with 17 bases separating them. CDR3 length: 13 amino acids. The CDR3 region has the DNA TGCAGCGGGAAGCTAGGCCACAAGGAGACCCAGTACTTC. This encodes CSGKLGHKETQYF.